Reported below is one T cell receptor beta chain. Its target is unknown. The V end lost 4 bases, the J end lost 5 bases, and 8 bases lay between the germline ends. Per the germline V gene, CDR1 is SNHLY and CDR2 is FYNNEI. This CDR3 comprises 12 residues. The sample belongs to a study of T cell responses to AZD1222 COVID-19 vaccine. Study-wide results and caveats: Within unmutated variant regions lay the reported targets of nearly half of spike-specific TCRs. Following two doses of AZD1222, Spike-specific TCR breadth and depth rose.

Measured with immunoSEQ multiplex PCR; TCRdb has only the in-frame clones, and not every one. The repertoire includes about 120,000 clones, about 91% of them detected once, and roughly 1.6% sits in the top ten. The clonotype comes from an adult who received the AZD1222 COVID-19 vaccine. The sample consisted of peripheral blood, taken 28 days after the second AZD1222 dose. J is TRBJ2-5 and V is TRBV2; D not resolved. The chain's CDR3 is CASSGVRETQYF. In nucleotides, the CDR3 is TGTGCCAGCAGTGGAGTTAGGGAGACCCAGTACTTC. The entire variable domain, with the rest obtained from reference TRBV2 and TRBJ2-5, is as follows: EPEVTQTPSHQVTQMGQEVILRCVPISNHLYFYWYRQILGQKVEFLVSFYNNEISEKSEIFDDQFSVERPDGSNFTLKIRSTKLEDSAMYFCASSGVRETQYFGPGTRLLVL.